Listed below are T cell receptor beta chains from one sample, sequenced in a study of response to subunit inactivated influenza vaccine. TCRdb passed the RT-PCR reads through MiXCR, listing each CDR3 protein once. The table has around 710,000 distinct CDR3 sequences, 14% seen once. The source material was PBMCs from blood, sampled less than 15 days before vaccination. The receptor set was obtained from a man in his fifties who received an inactivated influenza vaccine. The CDR3 runs from the conserved cysteine through the conserved F or W. Fields, in order: V gene, clone size, J gene, D gene, CDR3 protein, CDR3 DNA. The D gene is left open where the match is weak. Clone size, where shown, is once, few, many, or a class for clones that have expanded.

V: TRBV7-2
size: few
J: TRBJ2-3
D: .
CDR3: CASSPDPLGTDTQYF
DNA: TGTGCCAGCAGCCCGGACCCCCTCGGGACAGATACGCAGTATTTT

V: TRBV20-1
size: many
J: TRBJ2-4
D: TRBD1
CDR3: CSAKTGGGNIQYF
DNA: TGCAGTGCTAAGACAGGGGGCGGGAACATTCAGTACTTC

V: TRBV6-6
size: few
J: TRBJ1-5
D: .
CDR3: CATEDSNQPQHF
DNA: TGTGCGACAGAAGATAGCAATCAGCCCCAGCATTTT

V: TRBV29-1
size: .
J: TRBJ1-2
D: TRBD1
CDR3: CSVRDRAGYGYTF
DNA: TGCAGCGTTAGGGACAGGGCTGGCTATGGCTACACCTTC

V: TRBV12-3/TRBV12-4
size: few
J: TRBJ2-5
D: .
CDR3: CASSPDAGTQYF
DNA: TGTGCCAGCAGTCCGGACGCTGGGACCCAGTACTTC

V: TRBV11-1
size: many
J: TRBJ2-1
D: .
CDR3: CASSFEQGPYNEQFF
DNA: TGTGCCAGCAGCTTCGAACAGGGACCCTACAATGAGCAGTTCTTC

V: TRBV7-2
size: .
J: TRBJ1-5
D: .
CDR3: CASSLGTADSNQPQHF
DNA: TGTGCCAGCAGCTTAGGCACGGCCGATAGCAATCAGCCCCAGCATTTT

V: TRBV14
size: few
J: TRBJ2-1
D: TRBD2
CDR3: CASSQQRGGTVYNEQFF
DNA: TGTGCCAGCAGCCAGCAGAGGGGAGGGACCGTTTACAATGAGCAGTTCTTC

V: TRBV7-2
size: .
J: TRBJ2-1
D: .
CDR3: CASSLPSLNEQFF
DNA: TGTGCCAGCAGCTTACCTAGTTTGAATGAGCAGTTCTTC

V: TRBV6-2/TRBV6-3
size: few
J: TRBJ1-1
D: .
CDR3: CASSNLSRQAPEAFF
DNA: TGTGCCAGCAGTAATCTCTCACGACAGGCCCCTGAAGCTTTCTTT

V: TRBV12-3/TRBV12-4
size: many
J: TRBJ1-5
D: .
CDR3: CASSLAEGHLRPQHF
DNA: TGTGCCAGCAGTTTAGCGGAGGGACATCTTCGACCCCAGCATTTT

V: TRBV12-3/TRBV12-4
size: few
J: TRBJ2-3
D: TRBD2
CDR3: CATTRGASTDTQYF
DNA: TGTGCCACCACGCGGGGGGCATCCACAGATACGCAGTATTTT

V: TRBV29-1
size: many
J: TRBJ2-1
D: TRBD2
CDR3: CSVSGLAGGRGNEQFF
DNA: TGCAGCGTATCGGGACTAGCGGGGGGGCGTGGGAATGAGCAGTTCTTC

V: TRBV10-3
size: many
J: TRBJ2-3
D: .
CDR3: CAISESGISTDTQYF
DNA: TGTGCCATCAGTGAGTCAGGGATCAGCACAGATACGCAGTATTTT

V: TRBV25-1
size: .
J: TRBJ2-2
D: .
CDR3: CASSEFLPRDWNTGELFF
DNA: TGTGCCAGCAGTGAATTCCTCCCCAGGGATTGGAACACCGGGGAGCTGTTTTTT

V: TRBV20-1
size: .
J: TRBJ1-6
D: .
CDR3: CSARVLGRGNSPLHF
DNA: TGCAGTGCTAGGGTCCTTGGCAGGGGTAATTCACCCCTCCACTTT

V: TRBV10-3
size: .
J: TRBJ2-2
D: .
CDR3: CAISVGTSTGELFF
DNA: TGTGCCATCAGTGTTGGGACGAGCACCGGGGAGCTGTTTTTT

V: TRBV2
size: many
J: TRBJ1-4
D: .
CDR3: CASSDLWTVGDPTNEKLFF
DNA: TGTGCCAGCAGTGATCTCTGGACAGTTGGTGATCCAACTAATGAAAAACTGTTTTTT

V: TRBV3-1
size: .
J: TRBJ2-1
D: .
CDR3: CASSPRGSWTYSEQFF
DNA: TGTGCCAGCAGCCCCCGGGGTAGCTGGACCTACAGTGAGCAGTTCTTC

V: TRBV7-2
size: few
J: TRBJ2-3
D: .
CDR3: CASSLNPGRWDTDTQYF
DNA: TGTGCCAGCAGCTTGAATCCGGGACGATGGGACACAGATACGCAGTATTTT

V: TRBV7-8
size: few
J: TRBJ1-1
D: .
CDR3: CASSLSPGRRDTEAFF
DNA: TGTGCCAGCAGCTTATCTCCGGGACGGCGGGACACTGAAGCTTTCTTT

V: TRBV6-2/TRBV6-3
size: .
J: TRBJ2-7
D: .
CDR3: CASTAGTQQYF
DNA: TGTGCCAGTACCGCCGGGACTCAGCAGTACTTC

V: TRBV5-1
size: .
J: TRBJ2-3
D: TRBD1
CDR3: CASRSDRGSTDTQYF
DNA: TGCGCCAGCAGATCAGACAGGGGATCCACAGATACGCAGTATTTT

V: TRBV27
size: few
J: TRBJ2-1
D: .
CDR3: CASSGATYNEQFF
DNA: TGTGCCAGCTCTGGGGCGACTTACAATGAGCAGTTCTTC

V: TRBV30
size: .
J: TRBJ1-2
D: .
CDR3: CAWSPLRGTYGYTF
DNA: TGTGCCTGGAGTCCCTTGCGGGGAACCTATGGCTACACCTTC

V: TRBV9
size: .
J: TRBJ2-1
D: .
CDR3: CASSVEYNEQFF
DNA: TGTGCCAGCAGCGTCGAATACAATGAGCAGTTCTTC

V: TRBV9
size: many
J: TRBJ1-2
D: .
CDR3: CASSVGTGDYGYTF
DNA: TGTGCCAGCAGCGTAGGGACGGGGGACTATGGCTACACCTTC

V: TRBV5-4
size: few
J: TRBJ2-1
D: TRBD1
CDR3: CASSFRTGVHNEQFF
DNA: TGTGCCAGCAGCTTCCGGACAGGGGTTCACAATGAGCAGTTCTTC

V: TRBV6-5
size: few
J: TRBJ2-3
D: .
CDR3: CASSYGDGDTDTQYF
DNA: TGTGCCAGCAGTTACGGGGACGGAGACACAGATACGCAGTATTTT

V: TRBV5-1
size: many
J: TRBJ2-3
D: TRBD2
CDR3: CASSPGLAGADTQYF
DNA: TGTGCCAGCAGTCCCGGACTAGCGGGGGCAGATACGCAGTATTTT

V: TRBV11-2
size: few
J: TRBJ2-1
D: TRBD2
CDR3: CASSYTSGGYEQFF
DNA: TGTGCCAGCAGCTACACTAGCGGGGGCTATGAGCAGTTCTTC

V: TRBV6-2/TRBV6-3
size: few
J: TRBJ1-1
D: TRBD1
CDR3: CASSYTDRDTEAFF
DNA: TGTGCCAGCAGTTACACGGACAGGGACACTGAAGCTTTCTTT

V: TRBV29-1
size: few
J: TRBJ2-3
D: .
CDR3: CSKKGYPASTDTQYF
DNA: TGCAGCAAAAAGGGGTACCCCGCTAGCACAGATACGCAGTATTTT

V: TRBV5-1
size: .
J: TRBJ2-5
D: TRBD1
CDR3: CASSPAPGGGETQYF
DNA: TGCGCCAGCAGCCCGGCCCCAGGGGGTGGGGAGACCCAGTACTTC

V: TRBV5-6
size: many
J: TRBJ2-3
D: TRBD1
CDR3: CASSSWTGGTDTQYF
DNA: TGTGCCAGCAGCTCTTGGACAGGGGGCACAGATACGCAGTATTTT